This TCR beta chain derives from a study of Ad26.COV2.S vaccination and SARS-CoV-2 variants. On the study more broadly: Ad26.COV2.S given intramuscularly, once or twice 56 days apart. Findings and limits, study-wide: From the TCR breadth and depth analyses, total T cell responses may have been underestimated.

This clone was counted a single time. The antigen is not known. Sequencing was performed with immunoSEQ multiplex PCR; in TCRdb, only in-frame clones are kept and a portion is missing. This table has about half a million clones, 80% to 90% appearing once. Treatment denoted: some 20 received Ad26.COV2.S at low or high dose, single or two shots; a few received placebo; per-sample allocation not given. Specimens were obtained on day 63 following the first vaccine or placebo injection. Aged 18-55 years, donor was enrolled in Boston in 2020. The study used a vaccine consisting of an Ad26 vector that expressed Wuhan-strain SARS-CoV-2 spike. CDR3 length equals 15 residues. Germline lookup yields CDR1 LNHDA and CDR2 SQIVND (reference sequence). The V end was cut by 3 bases, the J end by 3 bases, with 14 bases between.

This receptor was obtained from a person between 18 and 60 years old who received the Ad26.COV2.S COVID-19 vaccine or a placebo. This material consisted of peripheral blood, taken in a trial of Ad26.COV2.S vaccine versus placebo. The chain carries TRBV19 and TRBJ1-2; maybe TRBD1 (5 bases). Here the CDR3 reads CASSMGGSDYYGYTF. CDR3 DNA: TGTGCCAGTAGTATGGGGGGGTCGGACTACTATGGCTACACCTTC.